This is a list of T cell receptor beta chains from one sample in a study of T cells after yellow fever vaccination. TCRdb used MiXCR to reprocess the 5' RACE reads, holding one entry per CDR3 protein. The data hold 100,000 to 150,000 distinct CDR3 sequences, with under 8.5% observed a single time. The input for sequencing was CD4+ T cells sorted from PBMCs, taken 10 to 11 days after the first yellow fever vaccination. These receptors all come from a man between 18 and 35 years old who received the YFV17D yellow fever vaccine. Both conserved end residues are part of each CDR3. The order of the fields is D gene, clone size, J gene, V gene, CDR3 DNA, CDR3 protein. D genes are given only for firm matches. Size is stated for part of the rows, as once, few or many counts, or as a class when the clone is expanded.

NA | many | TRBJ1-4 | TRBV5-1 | TGCGCCAGCAGGAGAGATCAGGGGAAAAATGAAAAACTGTTTTTT | CASRRDQGKNEKLFF
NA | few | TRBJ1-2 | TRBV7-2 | TGTGCCAGCAGCTTAGTGCAGGGGATTGGCTACACCTTC | CASSLVQGIGYTF
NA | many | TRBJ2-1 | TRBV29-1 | TGCAGCGTAACCCGACAGGGAGGGAATGAGCAGTTCTTC | CSVTRQGGNEQFF
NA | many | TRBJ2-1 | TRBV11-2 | TGTGCCAGCAGCACAGGACGGGCGCTAAATGAGCAGTTCTTC | CASSTGRALNEQFF
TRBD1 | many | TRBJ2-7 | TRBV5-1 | TGCGCCAGCAGCCCAGCAGGGGGCGGCTCCTACGAGCAGTACTTC | CASSPAGGGSYEQYF
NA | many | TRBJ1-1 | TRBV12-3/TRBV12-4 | TGTGCCAGCAGCCGTCGGGGAACTGAAGCTTTCTTT | CASSRRGTEAFF
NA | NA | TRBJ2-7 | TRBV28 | TGTGCCAGCAGTTTAGTGCTGAGCTCCTACGAGCAGTACTTC | CASSLVLSSYEQYF
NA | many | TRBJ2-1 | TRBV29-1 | TGCAGCGTTGTGAACAGTGCTTCCTACAATGAGCAGTTCTTC | CSVVNSASYNEQFF
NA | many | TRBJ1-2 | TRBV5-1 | TGCGCCAGCAGCTTGGGTGCGTTCTATGGCTACACCTTC | CASSLGAFYGYTF
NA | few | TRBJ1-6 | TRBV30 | TGTGCCTGGAGTTTGTACGGGGGCGACTCCTATAATTCACCCCTCCACTTT | CAWSLYGGDSYNSPLHF
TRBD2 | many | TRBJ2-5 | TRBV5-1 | TGCGCCAGCCGATGGACTAGCCAAGAGACCCAGTACTTC | CASRWTSQETQYF
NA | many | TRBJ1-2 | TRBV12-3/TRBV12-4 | TGTGCCAGCAGTTTACGGCACAGGGTAAACTATGGCTACACCTTC | CASSLRHRVNYGYTF
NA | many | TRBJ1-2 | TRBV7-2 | TGCGCCAGCAGTCCCGACAGGAACTATGGCTACACCTTC | CASSPDRNYGYTF
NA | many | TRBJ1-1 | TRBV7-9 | TGTGCCAGCAGGCTCTTAGGGAACACTGAAGCTTTCTTT | CASRLLGNTEAFF
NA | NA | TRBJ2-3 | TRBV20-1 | TGCAGTGCTACACCTTGGAGAGGGGCTAGCACAGATACGCAGTATTTT | CSATPWRGASTDTQYF
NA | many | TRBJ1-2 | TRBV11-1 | TGTGCCAGCAGCTTAGGGTGGCAGGACTATGGCTACACCTTC | CASSLGWQDYGYTF
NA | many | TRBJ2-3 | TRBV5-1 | TGCGCCAGCAGCCCGAAACTGGGGGCCACAGATACGCAGTATTTT | CASSPKLGATDTQYF
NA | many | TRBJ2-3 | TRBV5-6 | TGTGCCAGCAGCTCCCGGCGGACACTTAGCACAGATACGCAGTATTTT | CASSSRRTLSTDTQYF
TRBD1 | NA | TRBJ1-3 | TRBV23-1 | TGCGCCAGCAGTCAATCCGGGGACAGGGAGTATGCTGGAAACACCATATATTTT | CASSQSGDREYAGNTIYF
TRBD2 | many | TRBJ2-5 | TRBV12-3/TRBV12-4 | TGTGCCAGCACCGCGGGGGGGGGGAAAGAGACCCAGTACTTC | CASTAGGGKETQYF
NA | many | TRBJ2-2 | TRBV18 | TGTGCCAGCTCAGACACCGGGGAGCTGTTTTTT | CASSDTGELFF
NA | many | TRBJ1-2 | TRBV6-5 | TGTGCCAGCAGTTTAACAGGGCTGGATGGCTACACCTTC | CASSLTGLDGYTF
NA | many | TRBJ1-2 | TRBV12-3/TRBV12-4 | TGTGCCAGCAGTCCCCACGGGAGGGGCGCGTCCTATGGCTACACCTTC | CASSPHGRGASYGYTF
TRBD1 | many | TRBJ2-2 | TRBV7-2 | TGTGCCAGCAGCCCAGACAGGGGGGACACCGGGGAGCTGTTTTTT | CASSPDRGDTGELFF
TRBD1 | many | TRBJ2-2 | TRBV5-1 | TGCGCCAGCAGCCAACAGGGGGGCGTCACCGGGGAGCTGTTTTTT | CASSQQGGVTGELFF
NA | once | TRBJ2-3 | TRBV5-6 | TGTGCCAGCAGCCCCGGGCACCCCGATACGCAGTATTTT | CASSPGHPDTQYF
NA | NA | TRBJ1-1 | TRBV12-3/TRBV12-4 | TGTGCCAGCACCCGGGACTCTCCCACTGAAGCTTTCTTT | CASTRDSPTEAFF
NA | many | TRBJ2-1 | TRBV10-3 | TGTGCCATCAGGGATAGGGGGGGCCAGCATGAGCAGTTCTTC | CAIRDRGGQHEQFF
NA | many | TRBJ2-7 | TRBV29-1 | TGCAGCGTTGAAACCGTGGGTGTTTACGAGCAGTACTTC | CSVETVGVYEQYF
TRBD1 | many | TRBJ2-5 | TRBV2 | TGTGCCACACAGGGGGCGGGGGAGACCCAGTACTTC | CATQGAGETQYF
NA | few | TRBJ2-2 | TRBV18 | TGTGCCAGCTCACCTACACGGAACACCGGGGAGCTGTTTTTT | CASSPTRNTGELFF
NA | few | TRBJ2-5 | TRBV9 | TGTGCCAGCAGCGCGAGGGGAGTAGGAGAGACCCAGTACTTC | CASSARGVGETQYF
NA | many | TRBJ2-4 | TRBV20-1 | TGCAGTGCTAGAGGATGGCGGGGCATTCAGTACTTC | CSARGWRGIQYF
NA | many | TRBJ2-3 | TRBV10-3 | TGTGCCGCAAAGGTCGGGGGTACGTTTACAGATACGCAGTATTTT | CAAKVGGTFTDTQYF